These 27 T cell receptor beta chains share one sample of origin, sequenced in a study of monozygotic twins with inflammatory bowel disease. TCRdb reprocessed the 5' RACE reads and keeps a single row for each CDR3 protein, giving no DNA. Its listing shows 440,000 or so distinct CDR3 sequences. Sequenced: blood. The receptors come from a human donor with ulcerative colitis or Crohn's disease, or a healthy co-twin of an affected twin (not recorded which).

V gene TRBV7-2 combines with J gene TRBJ2-7. The CDR3 is 13 residues long. Germline V gene lookup returns CDR1 SGHTA and CDR2 FQGNSA. The CDR3 loop reads CASSRAADYEQYF.

The rearrangement uses TRBV20-1 and TRBJ2-5; TCRdb selects TRBD1, and the lack of DNA leaves this call unchecked. Per the germline V gene, CDR1 is DFQATT and CDR2 is SNEGSKA (reference sequence). The CDR3 is made up of 18 amino acids. CDR3 sequence: CSATPTPMMTPYQETQYF.

V and J are TRBV2 and TRBJ2-3; the D call of TRBD1 rests on TCRdb alone, since no DNA is present to check it. The CDR3 is made up of 16 amino acids. Germline V gene sequence: CDR1 SNHLY, CDR2 FYNNEI. The CDR3 sequence is CASRPGDGLQRGTQYF.

V is TRBV2 and J is TRBJ2-1; TCRdb calls TRBD2, which cannot be checked without DNA. Germline CDR1 SNHLY, CDR2 FYNNEI. The CDR3 consists of 13 residues. The chain's CDR3 is CASSRLAGVEQFF.

V gene TRBV7-2 combines with J gene TRBJ2-2. There are 13 residues in the CDR3. CDR1 and CDR2 from the germline V gene are SGHTA and FQGNSA. The CDR3 sequence is CASSLESGGELFF.

The rearrangement links TRBV27 to TRBJ1-6; with no DNA, the TCRdb D assignment of TRBD1 cannot be verified. From germline, CDR1 is MNHEY and CDR2 SMNVEV (reference sequence). This CDR3 is built from 15 residues. The chain's CDR3 is CASSQLTGSNSPLHF.

The chain combines TRBV7-9 with TRBJ2-7; no DNA is available, so the TRBD1 call from TCRdb remains unchecked. Germline V gene data show CDR1 as SEHNR and CDR2 as FQNEAQ (reference sequence). This CDR3 has 16 amino acids. CDR3 in amino acids: CASSSTSGTEPERQYF.

The genes are TRBV5-1 and TRBJ2-5. CDR1 and CDR2 (germline): SGHRS, YFSETQ. The CDR3 has 16 residues. The CDR3 protein is CASSLALAGKQETQYF. Drawing the rest from reference TRBV5-1 and TRBJ2-5, the complete variable domain is KAGVTQTPRYLIKTRGQQVTLSCSPISGHRSVSWYQQTPGQGLQFLFEYFSETQRNKGNFPGRFSGRQFSNSRSEMNVSTLELGDSALYLCASSLALAGKQETQYFGPGTRLLVL.

The chain has TRBV5-1 and TRBJ2-2. From germline, CDR1 is SGHRS and CDR2 YFSETQ. CDR3 size: 11 residues. The CDR3 protein is CASSEMGELFF.

CDR3: CASSLDQRDLRYTGELFF. The V gene is TRBV5-5, the J gene TRBJ2-2. In germline, CDR1 is SGHKS, CDR2 YYEKEE (reference sequence). The CDR3 extends over 18 amino acids.

The V call is TRBV20-1, the J call TRBJ2-2; the TCRdb call, TRBD2, lacks DNA for checking. The CDR3 has 17 amino acids. Germline V CDR1 and CDR2: DFQATT, SNEGSKA (reference sequence). CDR3: CSARDPEGTRTTGELFF.

The V and J genes are TRBV6-1 and TRBJ2-1. This CDR3 has 15 amino acids. The germline CDR1 and CDR2 sequences are MNHNS and SASEGT. The CDR3 is CASIFSDNAYNEQFF.

The chain is built from TRBV5-1 and TRBJ1-6. In germline, CDR1 is SGHRS, CDR2 YFSETQ. The CDR3 contains 14 residues. CDR3 sequence reads: CASSLDQAYSPLHF.

This CDR3 reads CASSLYALAGYNEQFF. V and J are TRBV14 and TRBJ2-1; TCRdb's D call of TRBD2 is untestable without DNA. The CDR3 is 16 residues long. CDR1 is SGHDN, CDR2 FVKESK, per germline.

The V and J genes are TRBV7-3 and TRBJ2-1; TCRdb outputs TRBD2, but without DNA this stays unchecked. The CDR3 runs 16 residues. Per the germline V gene, CDR1 is SGHTA and CDR2 is FQGTGA. CDR3 amino acids: CASSLMGHGGSDEQFF.

The V and J genes are TRBV20-1 and TRBJ2-3; TCRdb's D gene call, TRBD2, goes unchecked for lack of DNA. Per the germline V gene, CDR1 is DFQATT and CDR2 is SNEGSKA (reference sequence). The CDR3 consists of 15 residues. The CDR3: CSARQAGGPPDTQYF.

This chain connects TRBV11-1 to TRBJ2-1; TCRdb's D call, TRBD1, is unchecked because there is no DNA. The CDR3 totals 15 residues. Germline V gene lookup returns CDR1 SGHAT and CDR2 FQDESV (reference sequence). The CDR3 loop reads CASSSVAGREHEQFF.

V and J are TRBV5-4 and TRBJ2-7; no DNA is available, so the TRBD1 call from TCRdb remains unchecked. The germline V gene has CDR1 SGHNT and CDR2 YYREEE (reference sequence). There are 16 residues in the CDR3. The CDR3: CASSLGGKVNSYEQYF.

The genes are TRBV2 and TRBJ1-4; checking the TCRdb D call of TRBD1 is not possible without DNA. The CDR3 extends over 15 amino acids. Germline V gene sequence: CDR1 SNHLY, CDR2 FYNNEI. The CDR3 is CASSTTGTGDEKLFF.

This chain uses TRBV20-1 with TRBJ2-7; TCRdb's D call of TRBD1 is untestable without DNA. This CDR3 region has 13 residues. Germline V lookup: CDR1 DFQATT, CDR2 SNEGSKA (reference sequence). The CDR3 region is CSVLGTGSHEQYF.

The chain recombines TRBV10-3 with TRBJ2-7; TCRdb's D call of TRBD2 is untestable without DNA. The CDR3 runs to 13 residues. Germline-derived CDR1 and CDR2 are ENHRY and SYGVKD. The CDR3 here is CAIKDSLMNEQYF.

V is TRBV5-1 and J is TRBJ1-2; TCRdb gives TRBD1 as the D gene, but with no DNA this cannot be confirmed. Germline CDR1 SGHRS, CDR2 YFSETQ. The CDR3 spans 13 residues. CDR3 sequence reads: CASTGGQNYGYTF.

This chain links TRBV20-1 with TRBJ2-3; TCRdb outputs TRBD2, but without DNA this stays unchecked. The CDR3 length is 17 residues. Germline V gives CDR1 DFQATT, CDR2 SNEGSKA (reference sequence). CDR3 in amino acids: CLANPVDRALRADTQYF.

The chain links TRBV19 to TRBJ1-5; the TCRdb call, TRBD1, lacks DNA for checking. CDR1 is LNHDA and CDR2 is SQIVND in the germline V gene (reference sequence). There are 14 residues in the CDR3. CDR3 sequence reads: CASQGTGGGQPQHF.

The chain uses TRBV19 and TRBJ2-7. Germline assignment: CDR1 LNHDA and CDR2 SQIVND (reference sequence). The length of the CDR3 is 12 residues. The CDR3 here is CASTQPPDEQYF.

The gene calls are TRBV11-2 and TRBJ2-7; as DNA is missing, the TRBD2 call by TCRdb cannot be tested. CDR1 is SGHAT, CDR2 FQNNGV, per germline. CDR3 length: 16 amino acids. CDR3 region: CASSRLSSGGRNEQYF.

The CDR3 sequence is CASSVERDGYTF. The chain couples TRBV9 to TRBJ1-2. Germline V CDR1 and CDR2: SGDLS, YYNGEE. This CDR3 contains 12 residues.